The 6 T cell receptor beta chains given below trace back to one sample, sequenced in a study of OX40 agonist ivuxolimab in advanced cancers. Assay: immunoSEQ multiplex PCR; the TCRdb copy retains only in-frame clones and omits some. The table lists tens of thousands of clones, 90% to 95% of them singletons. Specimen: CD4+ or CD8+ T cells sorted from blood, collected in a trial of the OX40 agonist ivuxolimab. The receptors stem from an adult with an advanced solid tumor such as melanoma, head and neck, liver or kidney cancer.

The CDR3 coding sequence is TGTGCCAGCAGCGCGGGACAGTACACTGAAGCTTTCTTT. This sequence encodes CASSAGQYTEAFF. This rearrangement joins TRBV7-9 to TRBJ1-1; 7 bases line up with TRBD1. CDR1 SEHNR and CDR2 FQNEAQ come from the germline V gene (reference sequence). The CDR3 length is 13 residues. V lost 5 bases to trimming and J lost 3 bases; unmatched junction nucleotides: 3.

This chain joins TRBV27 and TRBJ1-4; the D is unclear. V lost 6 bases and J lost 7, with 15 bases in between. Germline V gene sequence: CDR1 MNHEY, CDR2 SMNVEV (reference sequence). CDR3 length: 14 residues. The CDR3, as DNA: TGTGCCAGCAGCCGACAAATTCTAGGTGAAAAACTGTTTTTT. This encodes CASSRQILGEKLFF.

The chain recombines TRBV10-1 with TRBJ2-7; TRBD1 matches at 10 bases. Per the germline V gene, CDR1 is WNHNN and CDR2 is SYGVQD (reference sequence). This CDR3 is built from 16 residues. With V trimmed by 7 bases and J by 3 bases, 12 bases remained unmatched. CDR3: CASILWGGTGDYEQYF. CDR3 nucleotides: TGCGCCAGCATCCTCTGGGGGGGGACAGGGGACTACGAGCAGTACTTC.

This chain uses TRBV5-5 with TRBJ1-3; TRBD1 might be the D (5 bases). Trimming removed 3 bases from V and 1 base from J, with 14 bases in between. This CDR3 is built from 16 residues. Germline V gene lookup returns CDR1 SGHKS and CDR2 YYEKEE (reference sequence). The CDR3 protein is CASSSVVRVSGNTIYF. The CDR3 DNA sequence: TGTGCCAGCAGCTCGGTTGTCAGGGTTTCTGGAAACACCATATATTTT.

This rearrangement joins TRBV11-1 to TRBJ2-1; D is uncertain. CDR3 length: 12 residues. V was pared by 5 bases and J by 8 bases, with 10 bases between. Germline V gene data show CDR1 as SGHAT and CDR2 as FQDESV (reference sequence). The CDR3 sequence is CASSQSMYEQFF. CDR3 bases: TGTGCCAGCAGCCAATCCATGTATGAGCAGTTCTTC.

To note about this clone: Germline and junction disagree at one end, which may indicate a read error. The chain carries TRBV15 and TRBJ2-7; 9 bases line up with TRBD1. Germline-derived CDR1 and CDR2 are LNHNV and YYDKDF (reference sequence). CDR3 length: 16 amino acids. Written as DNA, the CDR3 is TGTGCCACCAGCAGAGATCAGGGACAGGGTTCCTACGAGCAGCACTTC. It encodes CATSRDQGQGSYEQHF.